These 27 T cell receptor beta chains share one sample of origin, sequenced in a study of CD8 T cells in ankylosing spondylitis. Their target antigens are unknown. TCRdb fed the 5' RACE reads into MiXCR, producing one record per CDR3 protein. The data contain about 750,000 distinct CDR3 sequences, roughly 20% of them singletons. Study-wide results and limits: Seemingly characteristic of ankylosing spondylitis blood was a TCR beta motif consisting of under ten highly homologous variants.

Sequencing used blood, either unsorted or a sorted T cell fraction (not recorded which). The receptor set was obtained from a male donor with ankylosing spondylitis.

The chain is built from TRBV12-3 or TRBV12-4 and TRBJ2-7; D is perhaps TRBD1 or TRBD2 (5 bases each). The CDR3 totals 16 residues. Trimming removed 3 bases from V and 2 bases from J, with 17 bases in between. As DNA, the CDR3 is TGTGCCAGCAGTTTTGGCTCGGGGCGGAATACCTACGAGCAGTACTTC. Its protein is CASSFGSGRNTYEQYF.

This clonotype was counted between two and nine times. The chain uses TRBV27 and TRBJ1-2; D is unresolved. Germline CDR1 and CDR2: MNHEY and SMNVEV (reference sequence). Trimming removed 8 bases at V and 3 bases at J, with 16 bases between. The CDR3 is 14 residues long. As DNA, the CDR3 is TGTGCCAGCTGCAGTGTGGGTTGTGACTATGGCTACACCTTC. Protein sequence: CASCSVGCDYGYTF.

The chain carries TRBV3-1 and TRBJ2-5, with TRBD2 matching 8 bases. V was clipped by 0 bases and J by 1 base; unmatched bases: 10. CDR3 length: 18 residues. CDR1 and CDR2 (germline): LGHDT, YNNKEL (reference sequence). The CDR3 spells CASSQDWGLEDIQETQYF. The CDR3 DNA follows: TGTGCCAGCAGCCAAGATTGGGGACTAGAGGACATCCAAGAGACCCAGTACTTC.

This clonotype was seen more than once but under ten times. The chain carries TRBV12-3 or TRBV12-4 and TRBJ2-1; the D is unclear. The germline V and J ends were trimmed by 10 bases and 0 bases, with 13 bases remaining between them. The CDR3 has 14 residues. The CDR3: CATHRASSYNEQFF. CDR3 coding DNA: TGTGCCACCCACCGGGCTTCCTCCTACAATGAGCAGTTCTTC.

This clonotype has more than one count but fewer than ten. CDR3 DNA: TGCAGCGTTGAGGGTGTACAAGAGACCCAGTACTTC. Residues: CSVEGVQETQYF. This chain joins TRBV29-1 and TRBJ2-5; D call uncertain. The CDR3 has 12 residues. CDR1 is SQVTM, CDR2 ANQGSEA, per germline. V lost 3 bases and J lost 2, with 7 bases in between.

V is TRBV20-1 and J is TRBJ2-3, with 11 bases lining up with TRBD2. This CDR3 region has 17 residues. Germline V CDR1 and CDR2: DFQATT, SNEGSKA (reference sequence). V lost 0 bases, J lost 0 bases, and 5 bases stayed unmatched. DNA for the CDR3: TGCAGTGCTAGAGATCCACGGACTAGCGGGAGCACAGATACGCAGTATTTT. It encodes CSARDPRTSGSTDTQYF.

This clonotype was counted at least ten times. The J gene is TRBJ1-1, the V gene TRBV12-3 or TRBV12-4; no clear D. CDR3 length: 11 amino acids. Trimming pared 6 bases from V and 1 base from J, leaving 3 bases between. The CDR3 loop reads CASSRNTEAFF. The CDR3 DNA reads as TGTGCCAGCAGCAGGAACACTGAAGCTTTCTTT.

The genes are TRBV24-1 and TRBJ2-1; 13 positions agree with TRBD2. J was trimmed by 7 bases and V by 5 bases; bases with no gene match: 7. Looked up from germline, CDR1 is KGHDR and CDR2 is SFDVKD. This CDR3 spans 16 amino acids. CDR3 region: CATSGWTSGSLNEQFF. CDR3 bases: TGTGCCACCAGTGGTTGGACTAGCGGGAGTCTAAATGAGCAGTTCTTC.

This clonotype was counted at least ten times. The rearrangement uses TRBV29-1 and TRBJ2-5, with TRBD2 matching 11 bases. Germline loops: CDR1 SQVTM, CDR2 ANQGSEA. The CDR3 extends over 13 amino acids. Losses at the gene ends were 7 bases for V and 5 bases for J; bases not matched to a gene: 6. CDR3 DNA: TGCAGCGCTTTGACTAGCGGGAAGGAGACCCAGTACTTC. Amino acid sequence: CSALTSGKETQYF.

The chain has TRBV7-2 and TRBJ2-5; D is perhaps TRBD1 (5 bases). The CDR3 length is 15 residues. Trimming left V 4 bases short and J 2 bases short, with 14 bases between. The germline CDR1 and CDR2 sequences are SGHTA and FQGNSA. The DNA of the CDR3 is TGTGCCAGCAGCTCCCGACAGAGTACACAAGAGACCCAGTACTTC. Residues: CASSSRQSTQETQYF. Supplemented by reference TRBV7-2 and TRBJ2-5, the full variable domain reads GAGVSQSPSNKVTEKGKDVELRCDPISGHTALYWYRQSLGQGLEFLIYFQGNSAPDKSGLPSDRFSAERTGGSVSTLTIQRTQQEDSAVYLCASSSRQSTQETQYFGPGTRLLVL.

The table lists this clonotype with a count of one. This is likely a read error, given that the CDR3 carries no conserved phenylalanine or tryptophan at its end. The chain has TRBV20-1 and TRBJ1-2; perhaps TRBD1 as D (5 bases). V was cut by 3 bases and J by 7 bases, with 15 bases left in between. The germline V gene encodes CDR1 DFQATT and CDR2 SNEGSKA (reference sequence). The CDR3 has 13 residues. The CDR3: CSASHGQGRGYTS. CDR3 bases: TGCAGTGCTAGCCACGGCCAGGGCCGTGGCTACACCTCC.

The rearrangement uses TRBV12-3 or TRBV12-4 and TRBJ1-3, with 8 bases that match TRBD1. The CDR3 totals 15 residues. V dropped 0 bases and J dropped 8; count of bases not matched to a gene: 6. CDR3 protein: CASSLAIYRGDTIYF. The CDR3 nucleotides read TGTGCCAGCAGTTTAGCGATTTACAGGGGGGACACCATATATTTT.

This clonotype was observed a few times. The V and J genes are TRBV28 and TRBJ2-7; 8 bases map to TRBD2. With 5 bases clipped from V and 2 bases from J, the junction kept 8 bases outside the gene matches. Germline values: CDR1 MDHEN, CDR2 SYDVKM. The CDR3 spans 15 residues. The CDR3 region is CASSGREDPAYEQYF. For the CDR3, the DNA is TGTGCCAGCAGTGGGCGGGAGGATCCTGCCTACGAGCAGTACTTC. Full variable domain (rest looked up from reference TRBV28 and TRBJ2-7): DVKVTQSSRYLVKRTGEKVFLECVQDMDHENMFWYRQDPGLGLRLIYFSYDVKMKEKGDIPEGYSVSREKKERFSLILESASTNQTSMYLCASSGREDPAYEQYFGPGTRLTVT.

This clonotype has a handful of counts. The chain carries TRBV7-9 and TRBJ2-3; D is unresolved. V was pared by 6 bases and J by 5 bases, with 12 bases between. The CDR3 runs to 13 residues. Germline CDR1 reads SEHNR; CDR2 reads FQNEAQ (reference sequence). In DNA form, the CDR3 reads TGTGCCAGCAGTTTCGACGGCAGAGATACGCAGTATTTT. Its protein product is CASSFDGRDTQYF. Full variable domain (remainder filled in from reference TRBV7-9 and TRBJ2-3): DTGVSQNPRHKITKRGQNVTFRCDPISEHNRLYWYRQTLGQGPEFLTYFQNEAQLEKSRLLSDRFSAERPKGSFSTLEIQRTEQGDSAMYLCASSFDGRDTQYFGPGTRLTVL.

This clonotype has more than one count but fewer than ten. V and J are TRBV4-3 and TRBJ1-2; 8 nucleotides match TRBD1. The CDR3 has 15 residues. CDR1 and CDR2 (germline): LGHNA, YSLEER. V was clipped by 1 base and J by 10 bases; unmatched bases: 11. DNA for the CDR3: TGCGCCAGCAGCCAAGCCGGGACAGGAGATATGGACTACACCTTC. Protein sequence: CASSQAGTGDMDYTF.

In its sample, this clonotype was seen a few times. The V call is TRBV11-3, the J call TRBJ2-3; D might be TRBD1 (5 bases). Germline V CDR1 and CDR2: SGHNT, YENEEA. The length of the CDR3 is 14 residues. With 5 bases removed from V and 3 bases from J, the gap between germline ends came to 12 bases. As DNA, the CDR3 is TGTGCCAGCAGCCCCCTGGGGCGAACAGATACGCAGTATTTT. It encodes CASSPLGRTDTQYF.

CDR3 in amino acids: CSAPRGVAEFEQFF. The CDR3 region has the DNA TGCAGTGCCCCCCGTGGGGTAGCGGAGTTTGAGCAGTTCTTC. This chain uses TRBV20-1 with TRBJ2-1; possibly TRBD2 for D (6 bases). Germline V gene lookup returns CDR1 DFQATT and CDR2 SNEGSKA (reference sequence). The CDR3 runs 14 residues. V lost 6 bases, J lost 9 bases, and 21 bases lay in between.

The chain is built from TRBV27 and TRBJ2-3; 7 nucleotides agree with TRBD1. This CDR3 contains 14 residues. The V gene end was trimmed by 5 bases and the J gene end by 6 bases; junction bases not matched to a gene: 8. Germline CDR1 MNHEY, CDR2 SMNVEV (reference sequence). The CDR3 region has the DNA TGTGCCAGCAGTCCTGGGACAGTGGTGGATACGCAGTATTTT. It yields the protein CASSPGTVVDTQYF.

The chain carries TRBV19 and TRBJ2-1, with a possible D match to TRBD2 (5 bases). Germline V gene sequence: CDR1 LNHDA, CDR2 SQIVND (reference sequence). Trimming left V 4 bases short and J 3 bases short, with 16 bases between. This CDR3 spans 16 amino acids. The CDR3 region has the DNA TGTGCCAGTAGTACTTCACTAGGAAAATTCTACAATGAGCAGTTCTTC. Protein: CASSTSLGKFYNEQFF.

The CDR3 sequence is CASSRDVNNEQFF. CDR3 DNA sequence: TGTGCCAGCAGCCGGGACGTCAACAATGAGCAGTTCTTC. The V call is TRBV5-6, the J call TRBJ2-1; the D call may be TRBD1 or TRBD2 (5 bases each). The CDR3 has 13 amino acids. V shed 4 bases and J shed 5 bases, with 10 bases lying between them. Germline V CDR1 and CDR2: SGHDT, YYEEEE.

This chain links TRBV6-1 with TRBJ1-1, with 12 nucleotides matching TRBD1. The CDR3 is 15 residues long. Trimming cost V 5 bases and J 4 bases; bases outside gene matches: 5. The germline CDR1 and CDR2 sequences are MNHNS and SASEGT. Written as DNA, the CDR3 is TGTGCCAGCAGTACCCGGGACAGGGGGCGCACTGAAGCTTTCTTT. Translated: CASSTRDRGRTEAFF.

This rearrangement joins TRBV20-1 to TRBJ2-1; 10 bases are shared with TRBD2. The germline gives CDR1 DFQATT, CDR2 SNEGSKA (reference sequence). The V and J ends lost 0 bases and 2 bases, in that order; junction bases with no gene match: 13. There are 19 residues in the CDR3. For the CDR3, the DNA is TGCAGTGCTAGAGATGCGAGCGGGGGGGCCCTAGTCCCCTACAATGAGCAGTTCTTC. It encodes CSARDASGGALVPYNEQFF.

A few counts support this clonotype. CDR3 sequence: CASSMTSYEQYF. In DNA, the CDR3 is TGCGCCAGCAGCATGACCTCCTACGAGCAGTACTTC. This rearrangement joins TRBV5-1 to TRBJ2-7; unclear D gene. Germline V gene sequence: CDR1 SGHRS, CDR2 YFSETQ. The CDR3 consists of 12 residues. V gave up 4 bases and J gave up 0 bases, with 5 bases separating them.

This clonotype came up once. The CDR3 nucleotides read TGCAGTGCTCGGGGGGTAGCGGGAGCCCACGAGCAGTACTTC. Protein sequence: CSARGVAGAHEQYF. The chain has TRBV20-1 and TRBJ2-7; 9 bases agree with TRBD2. CDR3 length equals 14 residues. The ends lost 5 bases at V and 5 bases at J; junction bases unmatched: 10. From germline, CDR1 is DFQATT and CDR2 SNEGSKA (reference sequence).

This clonotype has just a few counts. CDR3 DNA sequence: TGTGCCAGCAGTTTCCTTTTGATCGGTGAGCAGTTCTTC. Translation gives CASSFLLIGEQFF. The chain is built from TRBV28 and TRBJ2-1, with unresolved D. The germline V gene encodes CDR1 MDHEN and CDR2 SYDVKM. This CDR3 has 13 amino acids. Trimming took off 3 bases at V and 9 bases at J, with 12 bases between the two ends.

The V call is TRBV7-2, the J call TRBJ2-5; D may correspond to TRBD1 or TRBD2 (5 bases each). Trimming took off 4 bases at V and 5 bases at J, with 14 bases between the two ends. The CDR3 extends over 14 amino acids. Germline lookup yields CDR1 SGHTA and CDR2 FQGNSA. CDR3 sequence: CASSSRAGTETQYF. In nucleotides, the CDR3 is TGTGCCAGCAGCTCCCGGGCAGGGACGGAGACCCAGTACTTC.

V usage is TRBV7-9 and J usage is TRBJ1-1; D gene unclear. Trimming left V 4 bases short and J 4 bases short, with 10 bases between. This CDR3 has 13 amino acids. Germline loops: CDR1 SEHNR, CDR2 FQNEAQ (reference sequence). CDR3 sequence reads: CASSSYLATEAFF. The CDR3 coding sequence is TGTGCCAGCAGCTCTTATCTAGCCACTGAAGCTTTCTTT. The full variable domain, rest sourced from reference TRBV7-9 and TRBJ1-1, is DTGVSQNPRHKITKRGQNVTFRCDPISEHNRLYWYRQTLGQGPEFLTYFQNEAQLEKSRLLSDRFSAERPKGSFSTLEIQRTEQGDSAMYLCASSSYLATEAFFGQGTRLTVV.